Presented here are 18 T cell receptor beta chains from one specimen sequenced in a study of blood T cell repertoires in COVID-19. Data came from immunoSEQ multiplex PCR; TCRdb stores just in-frame clones and leaves some out. The top ten clones hold 10% to 12% of a sample with about 88,000 clones, 75% to 90% of them seen once. The sequenced sample consisted of peripheral blood. Source of these receptors: a human donor in a cohort sampled during active COVID-19.

V gene TRBV7-3 combines with J gene TRBJ2-7, with D possibly matching TRBD2 (7 bases). The germline V and J ends were trimmed by 5 bases and 6 bases, with 20 bases remaining between them. Germline V CDR1 and CDR2: SGHTA, FQGTGA. The CDR3 spans 15 residues. The CDR3 reads CASSGSRGAVLEQYF. DNA for the CDR3: TGTGCCAGCAGCGGAAGCCGGGGGGCCGTTCTCGAGCAGTACTTC. The variable domain in full, with the rest retrieved from reference TRBV7-3 and TRBJ2-7, is GAGVSQTPSNKVTEKGKYVELRCDPISGHTALYWYRQSLGQGPEFLIYFQGTGAADDSGLPNDRFFAVRPEGSVSTLKIQRTERGDSAVYLCASSGSRGAVLEQYFGPGTRLTVT.

This chain connects TRBV5-4 to TRBJ2-3, with 9 bases lining up with TRBD2. The germline gives CDR1 SGHNT, CDR2 YYREEE (reference sequence). The CDR3 loop spans 16 amino acids. V was clipped by 1 base and J by 6 bases; unmatched bases: 9. The CDR3 coding sequence is TGTGCCAGCAGCTTGCGGGGCGGGGGGGCCTCCGATACGCAGTATTTT. Protein: CASSLRGGGASDTQYF.

This sequence joins TRBV7-2 and TRBJ1-2; TRBD1 is a possible D gene (6 bases). The V gene lost 6 bases and the J gene lost 2 bases, with 10 bases spanning the gap. This CDR3 has 13 residues. Germline V lookup: CDR1 SGHTA, CDR2 FQGNSA. The CDR3: CASSQQGNYGYTF. Here the CDR3 DNA reads TGTGCCAGCAGTCAGCAGGGGAACTATGGCTACACCTTC.

To note about this clone: One end of the junction varies from germline; a read error may be responsible. CDR3 DNA sequence: TGTGCTAGCAGCCCCCGGGTAAACGCCGTCGGGGAGCTGTTTTTT. Amino acid sequence: CASSPRVNAVGELFF. The rearrangement links TRBV7-7 to TRBJ2-2, with no clear D. The CDR3 spans 15 residues. Germline CDR1 SSHAT, CDR2 FNYEAQ (reference sequence). Combining the CDR3 with reference TRBV7-7 and TRBJ2-2 gives the whole variable domain GAGVSQSPRYKVTKRGQDVTLRCDPISSHATLYWYQQALGQGPEFLTYFNYEAQPDKSGLPSDRFSAERPEGSISTLTIQRTEQRDSAMYRCASSPRVNAVGELFFGEGSRLTVL.

The rearrangement links TRBV28 to TRBJ1-6, with a tentative D call TRBD1 (5 bases). The V end was cut by 6 bases, the J end by 7 bases, with 16 bases between. The CDR3 has 15 residues. Germline V gene data show CDR1 as MDHEN and CDR2 as SYDVKM. CDR3 sequence (DNA): TGTGCCAGCAGGGCTCGGGGGGTCGAGAATTCACCCCTCCACTTT. Residues: CASRARGVENSPLHF. The variable domain in full, with the rest retrieved from reference TRBV28 and TRBJ1-6, is DVKVTQSSRYLVKRTGEKVFLECVQDMDHENMFWYRQDPGLGLRLIYFSYDVKMKEKGDIPEGYSVSREKKERFSLILESASTNQTSMYLCASRARGVENSPLHFGNGTRLTVT.

The genes are TRBV24-1 and TRBJ2-3; TRBD2 agrees at 11 bases. V lost 3 bases and J lost 3; bases outside the gene matches: 4. The CDR3 is made up of 16 amino acids. Germline V gives CDR1 KGHDR, CDR2 SFDVKD. The CDR3 DNA reads TGTGCCACCAGTGATGTAGCGGGGGGGCCGACAGATACGCAGTATTTT. Translating gives CATSDVAGGPTDTQYF.

This chain uses TRBV5-4 with TRBJ2-2; D is unclear. This CDR3 is 14 amino acids long. From germline, CDR1 is SGHNT and CDR2 YYREEE (reference sequence). V gave up 4 bases and J gave up 1 base, with 8 bases separating them. In nucleotides, the CDR3 is TGTGCCAGCAGCCCTCGACTGAACACCGGGGAGCTGTTTTTT. This gives the protein CASSPRLNTGELFF.

The chain recombines TRBV28 with TRBJ2-7, with 8 bases lining up with TRBD2. The CDR3 is 14 residues long. Germline CDR1 MDHEN, CDR2 SYDVKM. Trimming took 2 bases from V and 1 from J; bases not matched to a gene: 1. Here the CDR3 reads CASSLSGSSYEQYF. The CDR3, as DNA: TGTGCCAGCAGTTTAAGCGGGAGTTCCTACGAGCAGTACTTC. Full variable domain (outside the CDR3, taken from reference TRBV28 and TRBJ2-7): DVKVTQSSRYLVKRTGEKVFLECVQDMDHENMFWYRQDPGLGLRLIYFSYDVKMKEKGDIPEGYSVSREKKERFSLILESASTNQTSMYLCASSLSGSSYEQYFGPGTRLTVT.

The chain employs TRBV15 and TRBJ2-5; 12 bases are a match to TRBD2. Germline V gene lookup returns CDR1 LNHNV and CDR2 YYDKDF (reference sequence). The CDR3 has 16 residues. Trimming took 0 bases from V and 4 from J; bases not matched to a gene: 3. The CDR3 spells CATSRDLAGGRETQYF. DNA for the CDR3: TGTGCCACCAGCAGAGATCTAGCGGGGGGGCGAGAGACCCAGTACTTC. The whole variable domain, remainder taken from reference TRBV15 and TRBJ2-5, is DAMVIQNPRYQVTQFGKPVTLSCSQTLNHNVMYWYQQKSSQAPKLLFHYYDKDFNNEADTPDNFQSRRPNTSFCFLDIRSPGLGDTAMYLCATSRDLAGGRETQYFGPGTRLLVL.

The table lists this clone with a count of one. The chain links TRBV30 to TRBJ1-1, with TRBD1 matching over 7 bases. CDR1 is GTSNPN and CDR2 is SVGIG in the germline V gene (reference sequence). The CDR3 covers 15 residues. The V and J ends lost 5 bases and 3 bases, in that order; junction bases with no gene match: 12. CDR3 sequence (DNA): TGTGCCTGGGACCCAGGCAGGGGGGCCCACACTGAAGCTTTCTTT. This translates into CAWDPGRGAHTEAFF.

The genes are TRBV4-1 and TRBJ1-3; D is undetermined. Deletions cut 0 bases from V and 0 bases from J, with 3 bases between. CDR1 and CDR2 from the germline V gene are MGHRA and YSYEKL. The CDR3 totals 14 residues. The CDR3 DNA reads as TGCGCCAGCAGCCAAGAGGCCTCTGGAAACACCATATATTTT. Its translation is CASSQEASGNTIYF.

The chain combines TRBV24-1 with TRBJ2-3; tentatively, D is TRBD1 (6 bases). The CDR3 extends over 12 amino acids. V dropped 10 bases and J dropped 5 bases, with 12 bases sitting between them. CDR1 is KGHDR, CDR2 SFDVKD, per germline. CDR3 in amino acids: CATSRGLDTQYF. CDR3 in DNA: TGTGCCACTTCTAGGGGGTTAGATACGCAGTATTTT.

The chain employs TRBV28 and TRBJ1-4; TRBD1 aligns across 7 bases. This CDR3 comprises 15 residues. Germline CDR1 is MDHEN and CDR2 is SYDVKM. The V and J ends lost 6 bases and 4 bases, in that order; junction bases with no gene match: 8. The CDR3 protein is CASSLRGPGNEKLFF. The CDR3, as DNA: TGTGCCAGCAGCCTTAGGGGGCCTGGTAATGAAAAACTGTTTTTT.

This chain links TRBV7-2 with TRBJ1-2; tentative D call: TRBD1 (6 bases). The CDR3 contains 14 residues. Germline V CDR1 and CDR2: SGHTA, FQGNSA. Trimming cost V 3 bases and J 2 bases, with 10 bases left between them. CDR3 in amino acids: CASSFRGQNYGYTF. CDR3 nucleotide sequence: TGTGCCAGCAGCTTTAGAGGACAGAACTATGGCTACACCTTC.

CDR3 sequence reads: CASSQEGTVTYEQYF. DNA for the CDR3: TGCGCCAGCAGCCAAGAGGGGACAGTTACCTACGAGCAGTACTTC. The chain employs TRBV4-1 and TRBJ2-7; 7 bases fit TRBD1. Per germline, CDR1 MGHRA and CDR2 YSYEKL. The V segment lost 0 bases and the J segment 2 bases; nucleotides outside the gene matches: 4. The CDR3 has 15 amino acids.

V gene TRBV19 combines with J gene TRBJ1-1, with a possible D match to TRBD1 (5 bases). The germline V and J ends were trimmed by 0 bases and 2 bases, with 16 bases remaining between them. There are 17 residues in the CDR3. CDR1 is LNHDA, CDR2 SQIVND, per germline (reference sequence). The CDR3 is CASSIEGQGPGNTEAFF. Here the CDR3 DNA reads TGTGCCAGTAGTATAGAAGGACAAGGGCCGGGTAACACTGAAGCTTTCTTT.

The rearrangement links TRBV19 to TRBJ2-5; 10 positions agree with TRBD1. The germline V gene has CDR1 LNHDA and CDR2 SQIVND (reference sequence). The V segment lost 4 bases and the J segment 2 bases; nucleotides outside the gene matches: 4. The length of the CDR3 is 15 residues. The CDR3 bases are TGTGCCAGTAGTACGACAGGGGGCGGGCAAGAGACCCAGTACTTC. Its translation is CASSTTGGGQETQYF.

The chain joins TRBV4-2 to TRBJ2-7, with TRBD1 matching 8 bases. Germline assignment: CDR1 LGHNA and CDR2 YNFKEQ. The V and J ends lost 4 bases and 2 bases, in that order; junction bases with no gene match: 10. The CDR3 covers 16 residues. The CDR3 is CASSLHPGQAPYEQYF. CDR3 bases: TGTGCCAGCAGCCTCCATCCGGGACAGGCCCCCTACGAGCAGTACTTC.